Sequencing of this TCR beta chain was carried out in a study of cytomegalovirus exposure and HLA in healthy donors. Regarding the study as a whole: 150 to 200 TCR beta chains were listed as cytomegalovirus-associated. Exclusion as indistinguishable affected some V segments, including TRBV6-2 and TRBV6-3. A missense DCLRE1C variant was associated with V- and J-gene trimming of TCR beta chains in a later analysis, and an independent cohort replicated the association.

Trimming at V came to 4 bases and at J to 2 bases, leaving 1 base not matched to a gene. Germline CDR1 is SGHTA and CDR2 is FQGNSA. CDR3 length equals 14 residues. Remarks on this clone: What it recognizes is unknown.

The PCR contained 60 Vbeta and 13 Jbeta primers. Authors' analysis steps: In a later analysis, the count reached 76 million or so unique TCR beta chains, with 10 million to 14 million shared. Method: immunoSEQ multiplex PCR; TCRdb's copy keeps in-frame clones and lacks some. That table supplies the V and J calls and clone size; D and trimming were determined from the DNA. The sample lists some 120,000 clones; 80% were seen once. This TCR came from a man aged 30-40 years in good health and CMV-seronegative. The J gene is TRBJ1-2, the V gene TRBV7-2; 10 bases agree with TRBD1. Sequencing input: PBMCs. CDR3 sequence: CASSWTGGNYGYTF. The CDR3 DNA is TGTGCCAGCAGCTGGACAGGGGGAAACTATGGCTACACCTTC.